The 13 T cell receptor beta chains below all came from one sample that was sequenced in a study of T cell repertoires in cytomegalovirus infection. Via MiXCR, TCRdb re-called the reads, giving one row per CDR3 protein. The data contain 300,000 or so distinct CDR3 sequences, under 30% of them singletons. Sequencing used PBMCs. The receptors shown here come from a human donor in good health (CMV status not recorded). Some clones in this sample may be carry-over from other donors' samples.

This clonotype was found a few times. The chain links TRBV18 to TRBJ2-1, with 10 bases lining up with TRBD2. CDR1 is KGHSH and CDR2 is LQKENI in the germline V gene. CDR3 length equals 16 residues. Trimming at V came to 3 bases and at J to 5 bases, leaving 7 bases not matched to a gene. This CDR3 reads CASSPRLAGDDNEQFF. CDR3 coding DNA: TGTGCCAGCTCACCCAGGCTAGCGGGGGACGACAATGAGCAGTTCTTC.

This clonotype was picked up a small number of times. The V gene is TRBV10-3, the J gene TRBJ1-1, with a tentative D call TRBD1 (5 bases). This CDR3 has 13 residues. The germline V gene has CDR1 ENHRY and CDR2 SYGVKD. V dropped 10 bases and J dropped 1 base, with 13 bases sitting between them. CDR3 nucleotides: TGTGCCACCCGGGGACTTACGAACACTGAAGCTTTCTTT. Translation: CATRGLTNTEAFF.

This clonotype came up many times. This rearrangement joins TRBV7-2 to TRBJ2-1, with 9 bases fitting TRBD2. V was pared by 5 bases and J by 4 bases, with 6 bases of the junction left unmatched. In germline, CDR1 is SGHTA, CDR2 FQGNSA. The CDR3 covers 15 residues. The CDR3 coding sequence is TGTGCCAGCAGCCCGCGACTAGCGGCTTACAATGAGCAGTTCTTC. The encoded protein is CASSPRLAAYNEQFF.

A few counts support this clonotype. The chain has TRBV15 and TRBJ2-7, with D possibly being TRBD1 (5 bases). Trimming cost V 1 base and J 6 bases, with 10 bases left between them. This CDR3 has 13 amino acids. Per the germline V gene, CDR1 is LNHNV and CDR2 is YYDKDF (reference sequence). This chain's CDR3 is CATSRAGPSEQYF. The CDR3 bases are TGTGCCACCAGCAGAGCAGGGCCCAGCGAGCAGTACTTC.

At least ten counts were recorded for this clonotype. The chain links TRBV7-2 to TRBJ2-2, with 9 nucleotides matching TRBD2. The CDR3 length is 15 residues. CDR1 is SGHTA and CDR2 is FQGNSA in the germline V gene. V was pared by 11 bases and J by 4 bases, with 11 bases of the junction left unmatched. The CDR3 here is CADEASGMGTGELFF. The CDR3 coding sequence is TGTGCCGATGAGGCTAGCGGGATGGGCACCGGGGAGCTGTTTTTT.

A few counts support this clonotype. The chain couples TRBV6-2 or TRBV6-3 to TRBJ2-1; 9 nucleotides align to TRBD2. V dropped 6 bases and J dropped 9; count of bases not matched to a gene: 18. The CDR3 is made up of 17 amino acids. Germline assignment: CDR1 MNHEY and CDR2 SVGEGT. CDR3 residues: CASSRRVWRGGKGEQFF. The CDR3 DNA sequence: TGTGCCAGCAGCCGACGGGTCTGGCGGGGGGGCAAGGGTGAGCAGTTCTTC.

The table lists this clonotype with a few counts. The J gene is TRBJ1-2, the V gene TRBV7-9; the match to TRBD1 covers 8 bases. Per the germline V gene, CDR1 is SEHNR and CDR2 is FQNEAQ (reference sequence). With V trimmed by 6 bases and J by 2 bases, 5 bases remained unmatched. The CDR3 loop spans 14 amino acids. CDR3 coding DNA: TGTGCCAGCAGTTCGACAGGGGCGAACTATGGCTACACCTTC. Its protein is CASSSTGANYGYTF. The full variable domain, with the rest looked up from reference TRBV7-9 and TRBJ1-2, is DTGVSQNPRHKITKRGQNVTFRCDPISEHNRLYWYRQTLGQGPEFLTYFQNEAQLEKSRLLSDRFSAERPKGSFSTLEIQRTEQGDSAMYLCASSSTGANYGYTFGSGTRLTVV.

This clonotype was observed a handful of times. V and J are TRBV7-9 and TRBJ1-2; D may be TRBD1 (5 bases). The CDR3 is 14 amino acids. Germline V gene sequence: CDR1 SEHNR, CDR2 FQNEAQ (reference sequence). V lost 5 bases to trimming and J lost 8 bases, with 18 bases between them. The CDR3: CASSRETGRRGYTF. The CDR3 DNA reads as TGTGCCAGCAGCCGGGAAACAGGTCGAAGGGGCTACACCTTC.

V usage is TRBV20-1 and J usage is TRBJ2-5; D is tentatively TRBD1 or TRBD2 (6 bases each). The CDR3 covers 13 residues. Germline assignment: CDR1 DFQATT and CDR2 SNEGSKA (reference sequence). V lost 6 bases and J lost 0, with 11 bases in between. The CDR3: CSASGANQETQYF. CDR3 coding DNA: TGCAGTGCATCGGGGGCTAACCAAGAGACCCAGTACTTC.

J is TRBJ2-1 and V is TRBV20-1, with D perhaps TRBD2 (6 bases). Germline V gene data show CDR1 as DFQATT and CDR2 as SNEGSKA (reference sequence). V lost 0 bases and J 0 bases, leaving 18 bases between the germline ends. The CDR3 totals 18 residues. The CDR3 is CSARETGLFLSSYNEQFF. CDR3 nucleotides: TGCAGTGCTAGAGAGACCGGACTATTCCTGAGCTCCTACAATGAGCAGTTCTTC.

A few counts support this clonotype. The chain couples TRBV25-1 to TRBJ2-1; 11 bases match TRBD1. The CDR3 contains 15 residues. Germline-derived CDR1 and CDR2 are MGHDK and SYGVNS. J was trimmed by 7 bases and V by 3 bases; bases with no gene match: 5. The CDR3 is CASSDPGQGANEQFF. For the CDR3, the DNA is TGTGCCAGCAGTGACCCCGGACAGGGGGCGAATGAGCAGTTCTTC. The variable domain in full, completed from reference TRBV25-1 and TRBJ2-1, reads EADIYQTPRYLVIGTGKKITLECSQTMGHDKMYWYQQDPGMELHLIHYSYGVNSTEKGDLSSESTVSRIRTEHFPLTLESARPSHTSQYLCASSDPGQGANEQFFGPGTRLTVL.

The chain is built from TRBV10-3 and TRBJ2-1; 11 nucleotides line up with TRBD2. This CDR3 contains 19 residues. The trim removed 6 bases at V and 0 bases at J, leaving 13 bases unmatched. The germline V gene has CDR1 ENHRY and CDR2 SYGVKD. The CDR3 region has the DNA TGTGCCATCAGGGGAGTCGGGACTAGCGGCGGGGTCTCCTACAATGAGCAGTTCTTC. This sequence encodes CAIRGVGTSGGVSYNEQFF.

This clonotype was counted between two and nine times. The CDR3 loop reads CASSRDLSGNTIYF. CDR3 nucleotides: TGTGCCAGCAGTCGGGACCTCTCTGGAAACACCATATATTTT. The chain is built from TRBV6-5 and TRBJ1-3, with D possibly being TRBD1 (5 bases). Between the trimmed V and J ends, which lost 5 bases and 0 bases, there was a span of 8 bases. CDR3 length: 14 amino acids. The germline CDR1 and CDR2 sequences are MNHEY and SVGAGI.